This passage covers 21 T cell receptor beta chains from one sample sequenced in a study of OX40 agonist ivuxolimab in advanced cancers. TCRdb's table, derived via immunoSEQ multiplex PCR, lists solely in-frame clones and lacks some. The sample contains fewer than 80,000 clones, approximately 83% of which appear only once. The source was CD4+ or CD8+ T cells sorted from blood, collected in a trial of the OX40 agonist ivuxolimab. The source of these receptors is an adult with an advanced solid tumor such as melanoma, head and neck, liver or kidney cancer.

The V and J genes are TRBV6-5 and TRBJ1-2; maybe TRBD1 (6 bases). Trimming took off 9 bases at V and 5 bases at J, with 13 bases between the two ends. The CDR3 extends over 12 amino acids. CDR1 and CDR2 from the germline V gene are MNHEY and SVGAGI. Written as DNA, the CDR3 is TGTGCCAGTGGGGGGAGGGGGTATGGCTACACCTTC. Amino acid sequence: CASGGRGYGYTF.

The rearrangement joins TRBV28 to TRBJ1-2; TRBD1 matches 9 bases. Germline loops: CDR1 MDHEN, CDR2 SYDVKM. J was trimmed by 4 bases and V by 6 bases; bases with no gene match: 9. The CDR3 runs to 15 residues. CDR3 coding DNA: TGTGCCAGCAGCCGAAACAGGGGGCTAGGCTATGGCTACACCTTC. It yields the protein CASSRNRGLGYGYTF.

V usage is TRBV15 and J usage is TRBJ2-1; TRBD2 agrees at 7 bases. Trimming removed 1 base from V and 2 bases from J; junction bases left unmatched: 2. This CDR3 contains 15 residues. The V gene's germline CDR1 is LNHNV and CDR2 YYDKDF (reference sequence). The CDR3 spells CATSRGGGAYNEQFF. The CDR3 DNA is TGTGCCACCAGCAGAGGTGGGGGGGCCTACAATGAGCAGTTCTTC.

The chain combines TRBV6-5 with TRBJ2-1, with 7 positions matching TRBD1. The CDR3 runs 12 residues. The germline CDR1 and CDR2 sequences are MNHEY and SVGAGI. J lost 7 bases, V lost 6 bases, and 3 bases had no gene match. Written as DNA, the CDR3 is TGTGCCAGCAGGACAGGGCGAAATGAGCAGTTCTTC. This translates into CASRTGRNEQFF.

CDR3 region: CASSQDLLRAYEQYF. In DNA, the CDR3 is TGTGCCAGCAGCCAAGATCTGTTGAGGGCCTACGAGCAGTACTTC. The gene calls are TRBV14 and TRBJ2-7; D is possibly TRBD2 (5 bases). The germline V gene encodes CDR1 SGHDN and CDR2 FVKESK. There are 15 residues in the CDR3. The V and J ends lost 0 bases and 2 bases respectively, with 11 bases between them.

The chain carries TRBV7-8 and TRBJ2-1; 8 bases line up with TRBD1. The CDR3 contains 14 residues. The germline CDR1 and CDR2 sequences are SGHVS and FQNEAQ. The V and J ends lost 5 bases and 3 bases, in that order; junction bases with no gene match: 3. In nucleotides, the CDR3 is TGTGCCAGCAGCCCAGGGGGCCGCTACAATGAGCAGTTCTTC. Encoded protein: CASSPGGRYNEQFF.

This clone was counted once. The rearrangement uses TRBV30 and TRBJ2-7; a weak D match, TRBD2 (5 bases). Trimming stripped 3 bases from V and 3 bases from J, with 9 bases between. Germline CDR1 and CDR2: GTSNPN and SVGIG (reference sequence). The CDR3 is 12 amino acids. The CDR3 DNA reads TGTGCCTGGAGGAGGGTTTTCTACGAGCAGTACTTC. Protein product: CAWRRVFYEQYF.

This clone has a single count. The chain uses TRBV19 and TRBJ2-7; D perhaps matches TRBD2 (6 bases). V was trimmed by 5 bases and J by 5 bases, leaving 13 bases between them. Per the germline V gene, CDR1 is LNHDA and CDR2 is SQIVND (reference sequence). The CDR3 extends over 13 amino acids. The CDR3 region has the DNA TGTGCCAGTAGTCTGGAGGGCCAGAACGAGCAGTACTTC. Amino acid sequence: CASSLEGQNEQYF.

J is TRBJ1-2 and V is TRBV6-6, with 8 positions matching TRBD1. The CDR3 is 12 residues long. V was clipped by 6 bases and J by 7 bases; unmatched bases: 4. Germline lookup yields CDR1 MNHNY and CDR2 SVGAGI (reference sequence). The CDR3 spells CASRQGDLGYTF. CDR3 DNA sequence: TGTGCCAGCAGACAGGGGGATCTTGGCTACACCTTC.

The chain employs TRBV7-2 and TRBJ2-5; D perhaps matches TRBD2 (5 bases). This CDR3 spans 13 amino acids. Trimming cost V 4 bases and J 4 bases, with 10 bases left between them. Germline V lookup: CDR1 SGHTA, CDR2 FQGNSA. The CDR3 protein is CASSSGGRETQYF. Here the CDR3 DNA reads TGTGCCAGCAGCTCAGGTGGGAGAGAGACCCAGTACTTC.

Comment on this clone: At one end, the junction sequence differs from germline, possibly due to a read error. J is TRBJ1-2 and V is TRBV30; a possible D gene is TRBD1 (5 bases). Germline V CDR1 and CDR2: GTSNPN, SVGIG (reference sequence). The CDR3 has 16 amino acids. CDR3 nucleotide sequence: TGTGGCTGGCGGAGGGACTCAACATGGAGGGGCTATGGCTACACCTTC. Its translation is CGWRRDSTWRGYGYTF.

The V gene is TRBV19, the J gene TRBJ2-1; 12 positions match TRBD2. V lost 7 bases to trimming and J lost 0 bases; unmatched junction nucleotides: 10. This CDR3 comprises 18 residues. From germline, CDR1 is LNHDA and CDR2 SQIVND (reference sequence). The CDR3, as DNA: TGTGCCAGTACCGCTAGCGGGAGGGCCGGCAGCTCCTACAATGAGCAGTTCTTC. Amino acids: CASTASGRAGSSYNEQFF.

The chain combines TRBV7-2 with TRBJ2-1; TRBD2 agrees at 7 bases. CDR3 length equals 16 residues. Losses at the gene ends were 5 bases for V and 0 bases for J; bases not matched to a gene: 7. The germline gives CDR1 SGHTA, CDR2 FQGNSA. CDR3 residues: CASSPNERGSYNEQFF. The CDR3 bases are TGTGCCAGCAGCCCCAATGAGCGGGGCTCCTACAATGAGCAGTTCTTC.

V and J are TRBV5-1 and TRBJ2-5, with D maybe TRBD1 (6 bases). Germline CDR1 is SGHRS and CDR2 is YFSETQ. The CDR3 length is 12 residues. V was clipped by 7 bases and J by 3 bases, with 10 bases between them. The DNA for the CDR3 is TGCGCCAGCCCCTCAGGGGAAGAGACCCAGTACTTC. It codes for CASPSGEETQYF.

This chain links TRBV18 with TRBJ2-3; a weak D match, TRBD2 (7 bases). Trimming left V 0 bases short and J 3 bases short, with 13 bases between. The CDR3 is 16 residues long. In germline, CDR1 is KGHSH, CDR2 LQKENI. The CDR3, as DNA: TGTGCCAGCTCACCACCCGGGGGGCGTTTAACAGATACGCAGTATTTT. It codes for CASSPPGGRLTDTQYF. Looking up the rest from reference TRBV18 and TRBJ2-3 gives the full variable domain: NAGVMQNPRHLVRRRGQEARLRCSPMKGHSHVYWYRQLPEEGLKFMVYLQKENIIDESGMPKERFSAEFPKEGPSILRIQQVVRGDSAAYFCASSPPGGRLTDTQYFGPGTRLTVL.

This chain joins TRBV6-4 and TRBJ2-1; D is uncertain. The CDR3 covers 16 residues. CDR1 is MRHNA and CDR2 is SNTAGT in the germline V gene. V was clipped by 0 bases and J by 0 bases, with 9 bases between them. This CDR3 reads CASSDSSASSYNEQFF. In DNA form, the CDR3 reads TGTGCCAGCAGTGACTCCAGCGCCAGCTCCTACAATGAGCAGTTCTTC.

V gene TRBV6-6 combines with J gene TRBJ2-5; TRBD1 aligns across 9 bases. Germline CDR1 and CDR2: MNHNY and SVGAGI (reference sequence). CDR3 size: 15 residues. Trimming removed 6 bases from V and 5 bases from J; junction bases left unmatched: 10. DNA for the CDR3: TGTGCCAGCAGACTCGGACAGGGGAGCCGCGAGACCCAGTACTTC. Residues: CASRLGQGSRETQYF.

The chain is built from TRBV6-6 and TRBJ2-1, with D possibly matching TRBD1 (5 bases). The CDR3 is 12 amino acids. Trimming cost V 4 bases and J 9 bases, with 10 bases left between them. CDR1 and CDR2 (germline): MNHNY, SVGAGI (reference sequence). The DNA for the CDR3 is TGTGCCAGCAGTTTTCTTCAGGGTGAGCAGTTCTTC. Its translation: CASSFLQGEQFF.

The chain carries TRBV28 and TRBJ1-1; D is ambiguous. CDR3 length: 13 amino acids. In germline, CDR1 is MDHEN, CDR2 SYDVKM. V was trimmed by 6 bases and J by 5 bases, leaving 13 bases between them. The CDR3 spells CASSSTAATEAFF. CDR3 nucleotides: TGTGCCAGCAGCTCGACTGCTGCGACTGAAGCTTTCTTT.

The chain links TRBV19 to TRBJ2-1; either TRBD1 or TRBD2 may supply D (5 bases each). The CDR3 totals 16 residues. Trimming removed 6 bases from V and 8 bases from J, with 23 bases in between. The germline gives CDR1 LNHDA, CDR2 SQIVND (reference sequence). The CDR3 here is CASSAHKGTPVDEQFF. The CDR3 region has the DNA TGTGCCAGTAGCGCCCACAAGGGGACCCCGGTCGATGAGCAGTTCTTC.

The gene calls are TRBV4-2 and TRBJ1-2, with a tentative D call TRBD1 (6 bases). This CDR3 contains 14 residues. V gave up 3 bases and J gave up 5 bases, with 13 bases separating them. Germline V gene lookup returns CDR1 LGHNA and CDR2 YNFKEQ. The CDR3 is CASSQRDTGYGYTF. The CDR3 region has the DNA TGTGCCAGCAGCCAGCGGGACACCGGTTATGGCTACACCTTC.